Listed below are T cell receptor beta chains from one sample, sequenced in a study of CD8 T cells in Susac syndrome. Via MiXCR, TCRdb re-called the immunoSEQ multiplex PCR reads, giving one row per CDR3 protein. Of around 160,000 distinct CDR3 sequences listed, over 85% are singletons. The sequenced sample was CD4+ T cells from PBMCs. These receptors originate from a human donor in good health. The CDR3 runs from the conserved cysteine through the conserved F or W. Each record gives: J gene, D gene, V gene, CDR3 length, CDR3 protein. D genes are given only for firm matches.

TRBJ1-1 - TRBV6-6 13 CASSPTGITEAFF
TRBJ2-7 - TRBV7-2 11 CASSSLNEQYF
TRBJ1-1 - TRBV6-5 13 CASSWDQAREAFF
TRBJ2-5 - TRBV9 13 CASSVAQGETQYF
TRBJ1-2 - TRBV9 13 CASSAGVNYGYTF
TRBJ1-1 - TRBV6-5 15 CASSYSLGLNTEAFF
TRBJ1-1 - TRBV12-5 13 CATSPRHDTEAFF
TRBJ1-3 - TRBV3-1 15 CASSQTVNSENTIYF
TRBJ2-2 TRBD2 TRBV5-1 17 CASRVTSGAAITGELFF
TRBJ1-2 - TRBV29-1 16 CSVGGTRSQAVYGYTF
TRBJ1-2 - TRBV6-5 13 CASMSSVDYGYTF
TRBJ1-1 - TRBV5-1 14 CASSSEGLGAEAFF
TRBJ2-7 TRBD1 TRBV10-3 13 CAIGQGAAYEQYF
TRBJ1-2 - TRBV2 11 CASSGNYGYTF
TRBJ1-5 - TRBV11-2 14 CASSPGSRNQPQHF
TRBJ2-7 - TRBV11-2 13 CASSPRLPYEQYF
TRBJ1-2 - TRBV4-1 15 CASSQEWISFYGYTF
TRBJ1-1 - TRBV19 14 CASTDGQVNTEAFF
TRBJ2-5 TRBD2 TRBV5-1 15 CASSSTGTSEETQYF
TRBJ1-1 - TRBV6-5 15 CASSSGAGTFTEAFF
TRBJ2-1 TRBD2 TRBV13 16 CASSLTSGGLGNEQFF
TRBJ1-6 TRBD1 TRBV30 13 CAWSAIQGAPLHF
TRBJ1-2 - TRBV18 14 CASSPNGVDYGYTF
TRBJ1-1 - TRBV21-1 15 CASLPDRAAFTEAFF
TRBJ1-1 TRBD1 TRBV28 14 CASSLGTANTEAFF
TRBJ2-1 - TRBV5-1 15 CASSLGSATINEQFF
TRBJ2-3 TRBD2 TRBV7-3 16 CASSLSGGAFTDTQYF
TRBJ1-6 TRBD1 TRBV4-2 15 CASSQGQGANSPLHF
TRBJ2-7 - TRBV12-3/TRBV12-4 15 CTSSFGGVRGYEQYF
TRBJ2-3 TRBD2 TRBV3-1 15 CASSQLAGAADTQYF
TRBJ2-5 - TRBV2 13 CASSEKGLETQYF
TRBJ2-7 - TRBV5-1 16 CASSLGGRGPLDEQYF
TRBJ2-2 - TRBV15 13 CATSMASPGELFF
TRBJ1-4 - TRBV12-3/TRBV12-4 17 CASSSTRDGYFNEKLFF
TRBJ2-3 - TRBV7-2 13 CASSLVFADTQYF
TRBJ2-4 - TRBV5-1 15 CASSSGSTGLDIQYF
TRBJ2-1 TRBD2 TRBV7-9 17 CASSLERTSGGGNEQFF
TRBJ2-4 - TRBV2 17 CASSELRRGSAKNIQYF
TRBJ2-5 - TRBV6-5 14 CASSYQQGRETQYF
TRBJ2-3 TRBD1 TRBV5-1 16 CASSLQTGVPTDTQYF
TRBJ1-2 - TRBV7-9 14 CASSPTGFGYGYTF
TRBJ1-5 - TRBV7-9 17 CASSLGQGKDSNQPQHF
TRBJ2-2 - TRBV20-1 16 CSARDIGTSNTGELFF
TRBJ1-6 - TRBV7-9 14 CASSSHRANSPLHF
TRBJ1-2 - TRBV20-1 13 CSAPDRKDYGYTF
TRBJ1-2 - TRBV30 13 CAWSVPLAYGYTF
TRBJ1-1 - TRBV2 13 CASRVGVYTEAFF
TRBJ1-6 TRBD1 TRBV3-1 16 CASSFWTGASNSPLHF
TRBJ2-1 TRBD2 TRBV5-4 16 CASSLGSSGGANEQFF
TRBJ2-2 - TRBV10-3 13 CAISEEGSGELFF
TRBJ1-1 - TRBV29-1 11 CSVGQTTEAFF
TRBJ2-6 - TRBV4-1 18 CASSQDSRGATGANVLTF
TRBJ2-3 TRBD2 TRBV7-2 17 CASSLGRLAGGSDTQYF
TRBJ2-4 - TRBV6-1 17 CASSSEGRVLAKNIQYF
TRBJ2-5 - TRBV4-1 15 CASSQSSRGGETQYF